This T cell receptor beta chain was profiled in a study of OX40 agonist ivuxolimab in advanced cancers. Across the whole study: Three partial responders included one hepatocellular carcinoma patient and two cutaneous melanoma patients.

Here immunoSEQ multiplex PCR was the method, and the copy in TCRdb shows in-frame clones only, minus some. Here the sample spans about 48,000 clones, roughly nine tenths being singletons. This CDR3 is 14 amino acids long. Trimming took 4 bases from V and 3 from J, leaving 13 bases between them. Germline V lookup: CDR1 SGHKS, CDR2 YYEKEE (reference sequence). This clone was seen a handful of times. The sequence derives from an adult with an advanced solid tumor such as melanoma, head and neck, liver or kidney cancer. Here the sequenced sample was CD4+ or CD8+ T cells sorted from blood, taken in a trial of the OX40 agonist ivuxolimab. The rearrangement links TRBV5-5 to TRBJ1-1; tentative D call: TRBD1 (5 bases). As DNA, the CDR3 is TGTGCCAGCAGCACCAGGGAGTTATACACTGAAGCTTTCTTT. Translating it yields CASSTRELYTEAFF.